The clone carrying this T cell receptor beta chain occurred a few times. What it binds is not known. This sample is drawn from a study of T cell repertoires in cytomegalovirus infection. Study information: It was recently identified HLA-C-restricted and well-studied HLA-B-restricted CMV epitopes that the study used. A matching HLA type, together with CMV infection, was signaled by public TCR beta signatures. Points from the study as a whole: Pooled public TCR beta family frequency picked out CMV carriers with the relevant HLA. CMV-specific TCR beta clonotypes restricted by HLA-C dominated the ex vivo response.

This CDR3 is 17 amino acids long. The trim removed 2 bases at V and 0 bases at J, leaving 6 bases unmatched. Looked up from germline, CDR1 is MGHRA and CDR2 is YSYEKL. TCRdb ran MiXCR on the reads and lists one entry per CDR3 protein. The sample records 100,000 to 150,000 distinct CDR3 sequences, more than 25% being singletons. This material consisted of CD8+ T cells from cultured PBMCs, taken from culture after CMV antigen stimulation. The gene calls are TRBV4-1 and TRBJ1-1, with 10 bases that match TRBD1. The receptor's source is a human donor in good health (CMV status not recorded). Some clones in this sample may be carry-over from other donors' samples. CDR3: CASSQWTGGKMNTEAFF. Here the CDR3 DNA reads TGCGCCAGCAGCCAATGGACAGGGGGGAAAATGAACACTGAAGCTTTCTTT.